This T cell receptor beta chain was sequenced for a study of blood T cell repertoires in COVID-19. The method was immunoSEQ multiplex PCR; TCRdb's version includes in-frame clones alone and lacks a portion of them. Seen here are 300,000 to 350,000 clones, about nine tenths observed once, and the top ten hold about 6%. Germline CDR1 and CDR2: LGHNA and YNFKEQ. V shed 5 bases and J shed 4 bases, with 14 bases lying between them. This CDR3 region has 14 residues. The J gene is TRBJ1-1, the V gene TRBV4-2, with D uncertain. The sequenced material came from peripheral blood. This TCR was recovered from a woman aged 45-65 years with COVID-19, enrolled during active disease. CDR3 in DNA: TGTGCCAGCAGCAGAACACCCCGCGGCACTGAAGCTTTCTTT. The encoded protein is CASSRTPRGTEAFF.